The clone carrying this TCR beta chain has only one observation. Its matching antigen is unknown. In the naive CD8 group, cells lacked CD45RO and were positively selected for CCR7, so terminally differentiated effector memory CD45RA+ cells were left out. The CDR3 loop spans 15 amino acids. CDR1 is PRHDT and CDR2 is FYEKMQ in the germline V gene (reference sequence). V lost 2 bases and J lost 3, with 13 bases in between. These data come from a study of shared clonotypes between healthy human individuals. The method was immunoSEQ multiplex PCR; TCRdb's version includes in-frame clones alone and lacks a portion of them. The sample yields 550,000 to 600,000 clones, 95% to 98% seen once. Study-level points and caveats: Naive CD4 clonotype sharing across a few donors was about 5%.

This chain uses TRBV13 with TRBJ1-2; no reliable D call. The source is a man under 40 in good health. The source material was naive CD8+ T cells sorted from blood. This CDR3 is CASSLTGTKDYGYTF. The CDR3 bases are TGTGCCAGCAGCTTAACGGGAACTAAGGACTATGGCTACACCTTC.